This T cell receptor beta chain is drawn from a study of blood T cell repertoires in COVID-19. This CDR3 contains 13 residues. Per germline, CDR1 KGHSH and CDR2 LQKENI. Deletions cut 6 bases from V and 5 bases from J, with 11 bases between. Original analysis: Reference gene primer amplification gave nucleated cell count estimates. The method was immunoSEQ multiplex PCR; TCRdb's version includes in-frame clones alone and lacks a portion of them. The V and J calls and clone size come from that table; D and trimming were worked out from the DNA. This table holds roughly 58,000 clones, 65% to 85% found once.

The clonotype was recovered from a woman in her sixties or seventies who had been exposed to COVID-19. V gene TRBV18 combines with J gene TRBJ1-5, with D perhaps matching TRBD1 (5 bases). The sample taken for sequencing was PBMCs or T cells enriched from blood (not recorded which). The CDR3 here is CASSSRGDQPQHF. The CDR3 bases are TGTGCCAGCTCCTCCCGGGGGGATCAGCCCCAGCATTTT.